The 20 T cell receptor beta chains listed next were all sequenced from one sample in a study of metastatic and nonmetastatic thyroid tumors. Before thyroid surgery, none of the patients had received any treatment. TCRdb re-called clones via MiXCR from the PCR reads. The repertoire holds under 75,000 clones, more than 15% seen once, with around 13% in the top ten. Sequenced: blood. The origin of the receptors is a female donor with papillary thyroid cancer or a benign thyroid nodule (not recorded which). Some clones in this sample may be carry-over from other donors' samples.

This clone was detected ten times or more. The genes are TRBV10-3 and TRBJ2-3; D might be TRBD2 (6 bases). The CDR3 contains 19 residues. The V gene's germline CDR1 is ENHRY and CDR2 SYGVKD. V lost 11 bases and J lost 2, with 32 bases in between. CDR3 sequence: CASRPARGVDQASTDTQYF. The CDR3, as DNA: TGTGCCTCAAGGCCTGCGCGCGGGGTGGACCAGGCTTCCACAGATACGCAGTATTTT.

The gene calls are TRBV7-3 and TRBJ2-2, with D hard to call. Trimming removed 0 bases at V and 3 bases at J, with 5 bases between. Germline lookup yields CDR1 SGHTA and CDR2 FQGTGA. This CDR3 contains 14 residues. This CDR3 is CASSLTVYTGELFF. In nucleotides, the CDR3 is TGTGCCAGCAGCTTAACGGTTTACACCGGGGAGCTGTTTTTT.

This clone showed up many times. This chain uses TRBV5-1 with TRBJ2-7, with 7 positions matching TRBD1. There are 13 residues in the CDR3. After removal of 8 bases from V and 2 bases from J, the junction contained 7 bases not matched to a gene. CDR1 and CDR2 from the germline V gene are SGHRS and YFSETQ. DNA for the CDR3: TGCGCCAGTAGACAGGGTCCGCCCTACGAGCAGTACTTC. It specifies CASRQGPPYEQYF.

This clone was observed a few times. CDR3: CASRQGVSGNTIYF. Here the CDR3 DNA reads TGTGCCTCTCGACAGGGGGTTTCCGGAAACACCATATATTTT. V and J are TRBV15 and TRBJ1-3, with TRBD1 matching 9 bases. V was clipped by 11 bases and J by 4 bases; unmatched bases: 9. CDR3 length equals 14 residues. CDR1 LNHNV and CDR2 YYDKDF come from the germline V gene (reference sequence).

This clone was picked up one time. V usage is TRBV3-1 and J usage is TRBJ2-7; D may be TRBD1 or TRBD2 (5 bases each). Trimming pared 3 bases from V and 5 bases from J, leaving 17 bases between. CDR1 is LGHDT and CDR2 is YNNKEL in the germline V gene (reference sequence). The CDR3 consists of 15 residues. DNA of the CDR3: TGTGCCAGCAGCCAGGGGTCGGGATTGGGGGACGAGCAGTACTTC. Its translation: CASSQGSGLGDEQYF.

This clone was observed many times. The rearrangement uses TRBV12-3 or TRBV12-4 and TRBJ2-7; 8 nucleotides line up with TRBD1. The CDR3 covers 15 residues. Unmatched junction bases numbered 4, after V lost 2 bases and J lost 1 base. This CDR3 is CASSLRGQASYEQYF. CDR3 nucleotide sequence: TGTGCCAGCAGTTTAAGGGGACAGGCTTCCTACGAGCAGTACTTC.

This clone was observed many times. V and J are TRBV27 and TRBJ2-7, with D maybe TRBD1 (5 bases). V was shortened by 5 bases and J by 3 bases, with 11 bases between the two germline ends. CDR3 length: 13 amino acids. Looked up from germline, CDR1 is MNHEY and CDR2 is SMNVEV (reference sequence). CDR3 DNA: TGTGCCAGCAGTCGTCAGGGCAACTACGAGCAGTACTTC. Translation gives CASSRQGNYEQYF.

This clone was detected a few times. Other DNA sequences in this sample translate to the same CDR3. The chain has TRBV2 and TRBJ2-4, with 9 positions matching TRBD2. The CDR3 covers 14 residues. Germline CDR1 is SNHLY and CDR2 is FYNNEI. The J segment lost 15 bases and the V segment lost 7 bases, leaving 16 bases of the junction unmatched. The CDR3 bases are TGTGCCAGCAATGGCGGGAGGGCCAAAAACATTAGGTACTTC. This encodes CASNGGRAKNIRYF.

The CDR3 loop reads CASSLVGGSYEAFF. The CDR3 DNA is TGTGCCAGCAGCTTAGTAGGTGGGAGCTATGAAGCTTTCTTT. This rearrangement joins TRBV11-1 to TRBJ1-1; D ambiguous. The CDR3 loop spans 14 amino acids. CDR1 SGHAT and CDR2 FQDESV come from the germline V gene (reference sequence). With 1 base removed from V and 7 bases from J, the gap between germline ends came to 13 bases.

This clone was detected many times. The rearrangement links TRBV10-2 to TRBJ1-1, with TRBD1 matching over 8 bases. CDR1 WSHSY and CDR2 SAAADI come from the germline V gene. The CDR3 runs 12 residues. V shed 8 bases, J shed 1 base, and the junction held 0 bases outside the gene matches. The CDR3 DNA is TGCGCCAGCGGGACAGGGAACACTGAAGCTTTCTTT. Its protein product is CASGTGNTEAFF.

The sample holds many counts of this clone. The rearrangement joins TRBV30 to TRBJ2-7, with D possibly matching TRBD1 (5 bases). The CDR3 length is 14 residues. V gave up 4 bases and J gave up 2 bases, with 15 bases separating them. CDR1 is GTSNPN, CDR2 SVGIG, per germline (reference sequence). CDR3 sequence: CAWTPQAIPYEQYF. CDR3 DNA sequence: TGTGCCTGGACTCCACAGGCGATACCCTACGAGCAGTACTTC.

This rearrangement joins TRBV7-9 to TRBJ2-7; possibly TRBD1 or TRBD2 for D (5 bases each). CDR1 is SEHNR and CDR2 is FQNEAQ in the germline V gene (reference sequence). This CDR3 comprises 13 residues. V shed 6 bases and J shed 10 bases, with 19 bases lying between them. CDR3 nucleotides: TGTGCCAGCAGTCCCCGGGGCCGCCTCGATCAGTACTTC. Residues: CASSPRGRLDQYF.

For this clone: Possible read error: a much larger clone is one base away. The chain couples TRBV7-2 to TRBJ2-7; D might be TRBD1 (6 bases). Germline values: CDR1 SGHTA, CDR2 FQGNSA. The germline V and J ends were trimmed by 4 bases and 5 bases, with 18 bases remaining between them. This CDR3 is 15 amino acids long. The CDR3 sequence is CASSYLGGSPHEQYF. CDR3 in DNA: TGTGCCAGCAGCTACCTTGGGGGCAGTCCCCACGAGCAGTACTTC.

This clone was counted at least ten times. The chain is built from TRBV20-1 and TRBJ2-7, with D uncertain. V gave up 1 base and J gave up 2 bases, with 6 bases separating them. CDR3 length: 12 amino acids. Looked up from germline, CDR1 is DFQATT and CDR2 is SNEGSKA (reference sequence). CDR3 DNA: TGCAGTGCTAGAGGCGACACCTACGAGCAGTACTTC. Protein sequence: CSARGDTYEQYF.

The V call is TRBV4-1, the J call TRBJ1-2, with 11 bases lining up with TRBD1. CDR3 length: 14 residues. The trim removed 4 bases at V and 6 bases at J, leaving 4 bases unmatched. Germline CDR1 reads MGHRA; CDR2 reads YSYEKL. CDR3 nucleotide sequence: TGCGCCAGCAGCCTTACGGGACAGGGGGATGGCTACACCTTC. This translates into CASSLTGQGDGYTF.

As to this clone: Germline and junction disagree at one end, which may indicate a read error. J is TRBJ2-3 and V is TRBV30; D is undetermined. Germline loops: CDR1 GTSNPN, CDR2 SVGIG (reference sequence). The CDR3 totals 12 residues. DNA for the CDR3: TGTTCCTGGAGTGTCGGGCAGGTACCGCAGTATTTT. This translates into CSWSVGQVPQYF.

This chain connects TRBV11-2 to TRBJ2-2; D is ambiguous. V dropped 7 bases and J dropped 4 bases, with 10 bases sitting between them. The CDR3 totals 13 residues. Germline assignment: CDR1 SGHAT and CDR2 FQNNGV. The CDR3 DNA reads TGTGCCAGCAACCTCGCCGGCACCGGGGAGCTGTTTTTT. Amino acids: CASNLAGTGELFF.

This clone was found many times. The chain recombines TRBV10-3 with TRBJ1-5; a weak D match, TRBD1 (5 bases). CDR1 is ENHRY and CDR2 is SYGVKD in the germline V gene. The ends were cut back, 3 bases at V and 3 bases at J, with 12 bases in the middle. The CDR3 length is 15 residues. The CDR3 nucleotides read TGTGCCATCAGTGATCTGACAGTCCCCAATCAGCCCCAGCATTTT. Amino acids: CAISDLTVPNQPQHF.

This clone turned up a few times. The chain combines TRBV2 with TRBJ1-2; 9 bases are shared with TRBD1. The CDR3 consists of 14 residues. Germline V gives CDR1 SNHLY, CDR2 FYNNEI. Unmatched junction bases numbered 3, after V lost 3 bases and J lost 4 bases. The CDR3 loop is CASSETGQGYGYTF. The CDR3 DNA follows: TGTGCCAGCAGTGAGACGGGACAGGGCTATGGCTACACCTTC.

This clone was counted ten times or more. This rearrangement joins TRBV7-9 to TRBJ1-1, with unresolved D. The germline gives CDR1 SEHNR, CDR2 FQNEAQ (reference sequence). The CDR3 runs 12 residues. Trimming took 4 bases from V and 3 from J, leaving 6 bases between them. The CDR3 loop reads CASSSRDTEAFF. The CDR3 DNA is TGTGCCAGCAGCTCTAGGGACACTGAAGCTTTCTTT.